The 12 T cell receptor beta chains listed next were all sequenced from one sample in a study of cytomegalovirus exposure and HLA in healthy donors. Both 60 Vbeta primers and 13 Jbeta primers went into the PCR. Data came from immunoSEQ multiplex PCR; TCRdb stores just in-frame clones and leaves some out. The sample has 110,000 to 150,000 clones, roughly 9.8% seen once. Sequenced sample: PBMCs. All receptors derive from a man aged 50 or older in good health and CMV-seronegative.

This clone has only a few counts. CDR3 residues: CASSQDRGQYEQYF. The CDR3 nucleotides read TGCGCCAGCAGCCAGGACAGGGGGCAATACGAGCAGTACTTC. The V gene is TRBV4-1, the J gene TRBJ2-7; TRBD1 aligns across 11 bases. This CDR3 has 14 amino acids. J was trimmed by 4 bases and V by 3 bases; bases with no gene match: 2. Germline V gene data show CDR1 as MGHRA and CDR2 as YSYEKL.

This clone was counted only a few times. The chain recombines TRBV19 with TRBJ2-2; 11 nucleotides match TRBD1. After removal of 9 bases from V and 3 bases from J, the junction contained 3 bases not matched to a gene. Germline V lookup: CDR1 LNHDA, CDR2 SQIVND (reference sequence). The CDR3 runs to 14 residues. CDR3 in DNA: TGTGCCAGCAGGGACAGGGGGTACACCGGGGAGCTGTTTTTT. Translated: CASRDRGYTGELFF. Full variable domain (rest looked up from reference TRBV19 and TRBJ2-2): DGGITQSPKYLFRKEGQNVTLSCEQNLNHDAMYWYRQDPGQGLRLIYYSQIVNDFQKGDIAEGYSVSREKKESFPLTVTSAQKNPTAFYLCASRDRGYTGELFFGEGSRLTVL.

The rearrangement joins TRBV5-4 to TRBJ2-1; 9 positions agree with TRBD2. CDR1 and CDR2 (germline): SGHNT, YYREEE (reference sequence). The CDR3 covers 16 residues. J lost 10 bases, V lost 0 bases, and 11 bases had no gene match. CDR3 region: CASSLAATSGEREQFF. The CDR3 DNA is TGTGCCAGCAGCTTGGCCGCGACTAGCGGCGAAAGGGAGCAGTTCTTC.

This rearrangement joins TRBV4-1 to TRBJ2-7; tentatively, D is TRBD1 (6 bases). This CDR3 spans 18 amino acids. Between the trimmed V and J ends, which lost 1 base and 3 bases, there was a span of 22 bases. CDR1 MGHRA and CDR2 YSYEKL come from the germline V gene. The CDR3 bases are TGCGCCAGCAGCCAAGGCCCCCAGACAGGCCTAGCTGTCTACGAGCAGTACTTC. Protein sequence: CASSQGPQTGLAVYEQYF.

About this clone itself: An end of the junction does not agree with germline; a read error may underlie this. The rearrangement uses TRBV15 and TRBJ2-7, with TRBD2 matching 7 bases. There are 18 residues in the CDR3. From germline, CDR1 is LNHNV and CDR2 YYDKDF (reference sequence). CDR3 amino acids: CATSNGLDTEERGDEQYF. The CDR3 coding sequence is TGTGCCACCAGCAATGGACTAGATACAGAAGAACGAGGAGACGAGCAATACTTC. Based on the CDR3 plus reference TRBV15 and TRBJ2-7, the full variable domain is DAMVIQNPRYQVTQFGKPVTLSCSQTLNHNVMYWYQQKSSQAPKLLFHYYDKDFNNEADTPDNFQSRRPNTSFCFLDIRSPGLGDTAMYLCATSNGLDTEERGDEQYFGPGTRLTVT.

This sequence joins TRBV11-2 and TRBJ2-2; 8 nucleotides line up with TRBD2. Germline V gives CDR1 SGHAT, CDR2 FQNNGV. This CDR3 spans 18 amino acids. V was clipped by 5 bases and J by 7 bases; unmatched bases: 18. DNA of the CDR3: TGTGCCAGCAGCATAATACCGGGACTAGGGTTTTTTGGCGGGGAGCTGTTTTTT. It encodes CASSIIPGLGFFGGELFF.

The chain employs TRBV5-6 and TRBJ2-7; TRBD2 is a possible D gene (6 bases). The length of the CDR3 is 12 residues. The V gene lost 4 bases and the J gene lost 2 bases, with 7 bases spanning the gap. CDR1 and CDR2 from the germline V gene are SGHDT and YYEEEE. CDR3: CASSRLAYEQYF. For the CDR3, the DNA is TGTGCCAGCAGCCGACTAGCCTACGAGCAGTACTTC. Full variable domain (remainder filled in from reference TRBV5-6 and TRBJ2-7): DAGVTQSPTHLIKTRGQQVTLRCSPKSGHDTVSWYQQALGQGPQFIFQYYEEEERQRGNFPDRFSGHQFPNYSSELNVNALLLGDSALYLCASSRLAYEQYFGPGTRLTVT.

The chain employs TRBV30 and TRBJ1-1, with 8 bases that match TRBD1. This CDR3 has 14 amino acids. Losses at the gene ends were 3 bases for V and 7 bases for J; bases not matched to a gene: 10. The germline CDR1 and CDR2 sequences are GTSNPN and SVGIG (reference sequence). The DNA of the CDR3 is TGTGCCTGGAGGATACGGACAGGGTTTAGTGAAGCTTTCTTT. Amino acids: CAWRIRTGFSEAFF.

This clone has a handful of counts. J is TRBJ2-2 and V is TRBV6-5, with TRBD1 matching over 11 bases. The CDR3 length is 13 residues. V gave up 11 bases and J gave up 4 bases; unmatched junction bases: 3. Germline V CDR1 and CDR2: MNHEY, SVGAGI. CDR3 amino acids: CAGGQGVTGELFF. CDR3 nucleotides: TGTGCCGGGGGACAGGGGGTCACCGGGGAGCTGTTTTTT.

The chain uses TRBV7-6 and TRBJ1-5; 7 positions match TRBD1. V was pared by 2 bases and J by 4 bases, with 5 bases of the junction left unmatched. This CDR3 contains 15 residues. From germline, CDR1 is SGHVS and CDR2 FNYEAQ. CDR3: CASSLRQGANQPQHF. As DNA, the CDR3 is TGTGCCAGCAGCTTAAGACAGGGTGCAAATCAGCCCCAGCATTTT.

Only a few counts were recorded for this clone. This sequence joins TRBV6-5 and TRBJ2-5, with D maybe TRBD2 (6 bases). This CDR3 has 12 amino acids. CDR1 and CDR2 (germline): MNHEY, SVGAGI. Trimming pared 2 bases from V and 11 bases from J, leaving 12 bases between. CDR3 residues: CASSYRGREQYF. Written as DNA, the CDR3 is TGTGCCAGCAGTTACAGGGGTCGGGAGCAGTACTTC.

This clone turned up a few times. The CDR3 sequence: CASSLRGPRSSGGADTQYF. CDR3 bases: TGTGCCAGCAGCCTTAGAGGGCCGCGATCTAGCGGGGGGGCGGATACGCAGTATTTT. The gene calls are TRBV11-2 and TRBJ2-3, with 12 bases matching TRBD2. CDR3 length equals 19 residues. Unmatched junction bases numbered 18, after V lost 5 bases and J lost 6 bases. Germline V gene lookup returns CDR1 SGHAT and CDR2 FQNNGV.